One sample yielded the 6 T cell receptor beta chains listed below, sequenced in a study of shared clonotypes between healthy human individuals. TCRdb's copy holds only in-frame clones and misses some; the assay was immunoSEQ multiplex PCR. The sample comprises 2 million to 2.5 million clones, roughly 95% of which are singletons, and around 0.13% rests with the top ten. Sequencing was performed on naive CD4+ T cells sorted from blood. The sample's subset: CD45RA+ positively selected. The receptors here all came from a man aged 18 to 29 in good health.

This clone was detected only once. This CDR3 reads CASSEWVGNEQFF. In DNA, the CDR3 is TGTGCCAGCAGTGAATGGGTAGGAAATGAGCAGTTCTTC. V gene TRBV2 combines with J gene TRBJ2-1; D unresolved. Trimming pared 2 bases from V and 7 bases from J, leaving 9 bases between. Germline CDR1 reads SNHLY; CDR2 reads FYNNEI. This CDR3 region has 13 residues.

This clone has only one observation. The J gene is TRBJ1-6, the V gene TRBV11-2; D is unclear. Germline lookup yields CDR1 SGHAT and CDR2 FQNNGV. With 5 bases removed from V and 5 bases from J, the gap between germline ends came to 13 bases. The CDR3 runs to 15 residues. The CDR3 DNA sequence: TGTGCCAGCAGCCCGCGATGGGCGGATAATTCACCCCTCCACTTT. This translates into CASSPRWADNSPLHF.

The rearrangement joins TRBV2 to TRBJ2-7; TRBD2 might be the D (5 bases). V was trimmed by 2 bases and J by 6 bases, leaving 14 bases between them. The CDR3 loop spans 14 amino acids. CDR1 and CDR2 from the germline V gene are SNHLY and FYNNEI. This CDR3 reads CASSEMADYLEQYF. CDR3 DNA: TGTGCCAGCAGTGAAATGGCAGACTACCTCGAGCAGTACTTC.

About this clone: Other DNA sequences in the sample encode the same CDR3. This chain uses TRBV7-9 with TRBJ1-3; D gene uncertain. Deletions cut 1 base from V and 7 bases from J, with 5 bases between. In germline, CDR1 is SEHNR, CDR2 FQNEAQ (reference sequence). This CDR3 has 12 amino acids. CDR3 nucleotide sequence: TGTGCCAGCAGCTTAGGGGTGAACACCATATATTTT. This gives the protein CASSLGVNTIYF.

The V gene is TRBV27, the J gene TRBJ2-7, with 8 bases identical to TRBD2. Germline V gene data show CDR1 as MNHEY and CDR2 as SMNVEV (reference sequence). V shed 2 bases, J shed 2 bases, and the junction held 5 bases outside the gene matches. The CDR3 spans 15 residues. The CDR3 sequence: CASSLRGGLTYEQYF. The CDR3 nucleotides are TGTGCCAGCAGTTTACGGGGGGGCCTTACCTACGAGCAGTACTTC.

V is TRBV6-4 and J is TRBJ1-2, with D perhaps TRBD1 (5 bases). The germline V gene has CDR1 MRHNA and CDR2 SNTAGT. Trimming took off 6 bases at V and 6 bases at J, with 17 bases between the two ends. The CDR3 runs 14 residues. CDR3 coding DNA: TGTGCCAGCAGCCCCCCGGCAGGGTCTAATGGCTACACCTTC. It specifies CASSPPAGSNGYTF.